This T cell receptor beta chain was identified during a study of response to subunit inactivated influenza vaccine. Germline V gene lookup returns CDR1 SGHRS and CDR2 YFSETQ. V was clipped by 1 base and J by 4 bases, with 8 bases between them. This CDR3 is built from 13 residues. Study observations and caveats: It was suggested by the authors that few new T cells are recruited by each seasonal influenza vaccination.

This clonotype was seen at least ten times. Its antigen remains unidentified. TCRdb called the RT-PCR reads again in MiXCR, with one record for every CDR3 protein. The profile shows just over 300,000 distinct CDR3 sequences, about a fifth of them singletons. Sequenced material: PBMCs from blood, taken less than 22 months after vaccination. The chain employs TRBV5-1 and TRBJ1-1; possibly TRBD1 for D (6 bases). This TCR came from a man between 50 and 75 years old who received an inactivated influenza vaccine. Here the CDR3 DNA reads TGCGCCAGCAGCTTGACAGGGCTCACTGAAGCTTTCTTT. Amino acid sequence: CASSLTGLTEAFF.